The sequence of this TCR beta chain was determined in a study of CD8 T cells in ankylosing spondylitis. Points from the study as a whole: A TCR beta motif of about eight highly homologous variants appeared characteristic of ankylosing spondylitis blood. In reactive arthritis synovial fluid and blood, some motif variants had been reported before. Disease-associated clones were reportedly significantly overrepresented in matched ankylosing spondylitis synovial fluid.

About this clonotype: Its antigen remains unknown.

Quantitative molecular-barcoded 5'-RACE generated the TCR beta libraries. TCRdb re-derived calls from the 5' RACE reads in MiXCR, one entry per CDR3 protein. The table has approximately 100,000 distinct CDR3 sequences, 24% seen once; the top ten hold approximately 13%. The V gene lost 2 bases and the J gene lost 3 bases, with 8 bases spanning the gap. The CDR3 spans 13 residues. Germline CDR1 reads KGHSH; CDR2 reads LQKENI. The source material was synovial fluid, either unsorted or a sorted T cell fraction (not recorded which). The chain recombines TRBV18 with TRBJ2-7; D unresolved. The clonotype originates from a male donor with ankylosing spondylitis. CDR3 amino acids: CASSPGQRYEQYF. Here the CDR3 DNA reads TGTGCCAGCTCACCAGGGCAGCGCTACGAGCAGTACTTC.